This T cell receptor (beta chain) was profiled in a study of blood T cells in healthy people across ages. The overall study: Every two T cells gave about one barcoded beta molecule via template switching. Study conclusions and caveats: Per million T cells, the diversity of TCR beta decreased roughly linearly as age advanced.

The CDR3 extends over 13 amino acids. The V end lost 3 bases, the J end lost 1 base, and 9 bases lay between the germline ends. In germline, CDR1 is SQVTM, CDR2 ANQGSEA. Using a J-beta primer mix together with a sample-barcoded 5' primer, a second PCR was run for 7 to 11 cycles. Template switching added a 12-random-nucleotide identifier to every cDNA molecule. TCRdb recomputed calls from the 5' RACE reads with MiXCR, one row per CDR3 protein. The profile shows around 1,500,000 distinct CDR3 sequences, roughly 30% of them singletons. Notes on this clonotype: As yet, its antigen is unknown. Given a much more abundant clone one base away, this may be a read error.

The sample comprised blood. The chain combines TRBV29-1 with TRBJ2-5; D remains unclear. This clonotype was sampled from a young woman in good health. The CDR3 spells CSVDRAPQETQYF. CDR3 sequence (DNA): TGCAGCGTTGATCGAGCGCCCCAAGAGACCCAGTACTTC.